This T cell receptor beta chain comes out of a study of read filtering for tumor transcriptome and immune sequencing. At the level of the study: The cohort had some 16 men and over twelve women aged about 45 to 80, mean about 70 years. DNase treatment preceded whole-transcriptome library preparation. Study results and limitations: IR-seq captured clonotypes deeper and more reliably than RNA-seq.

This library used approximately 370 ng RNA and molecular barcoded adaptors spanning alpha/delta and beta/gamma chains. TCRdb independently ran MiXCR on the reads; one entry per CDR3 protein. This table has roughly 25,000 distinct CDR3 sequences, 13% to 15% appearing once. Notes on this clonotype: Antigen: not known.

Bone marrow was sampled from every patient at the time of active disease. The V end was cut by 4 bases, the J end by 2 bases, with 12 bases between. CDR1 and CDR2 from the germline V gene are SGHDT and YYEEEE. The CDR3 sequence is 15 residues long. J is TRBJ2-2 and V is TRBV5-6; possible D gene TRBD1, 5 bases. Sequencing input: a population of CD138-negative cells sorted from bone marrow. The receptor was isolated from a donor at least 40 years old with multiple myeloma. In DNA form, the CDR3 reads TGTGCCAGCAGCCTAGGACAATTTAACACCGGGGAGCTGTTTTTT. Encoded protein: CASSLGQFNTGELFF.